This T cell receptor (beta chain) originates from a study of immune cell composition in non-small cell lung cancer. Study-wide background: Most cases were lung adenocarcinoma or squamous cell carcinoma.

The normal lung sample lay at least 3 cm, and maximally far, from the tumour. Frozen unsorted single-cell suspensions supplied the genomic DNA. The CDR3 length is 15 residues. From germline, CDR1 is SGHTS and CDR2 YDEGEE. Clones were sequenced by immunoSEQ multiplex PCR, and TCRdb holds only the in-frame ones, with some missing. The sample lists around 2,500 clones, over 70% occurring once. To note about this clone: At one end, the junction sequence differs from germline, possibly due to a read error.

This TCR derives from a human donor with non-small cell lung cancer. Sequenced input: non-adjacent lung tissue. This chain uses TRBV5-8 with TRBJ2-3, with 7 bases aligning to TRBD1. CDR3 in DNA: TGTGCCAGCAGCTTCCGACAGGGAAGGACAGAAACGCAGTATTTT. It codes for CASSFRQGRTETQYF.